This is a list of T cell receptor beta chains from one sample in a study of T cells in Graves' hyperthyroidism and ophthalmopathy. TCRdb re-called the multiplex PCR reads with MiXCR, one entry per CDR3 protein. The repertoire consists of about 480,000 distinct CDR3 sequences, with roughly 25% occurring once and the leading ten covering 11%. Sequenced material: blood. These receptors originate from a woman between 25 and 40 years old with Graves' ophthalmopathy. Each CDR3 is given without its conserved first and last residue. Fields, in order: D gene, J gene, V gene, CDR3 protein. D genes are given only for firm matches.

D: -
J: TRBJ2-5
V: TRBV5-1
CDR3: ASSLQQETQY

D: TRBD1
J: TRBJ1-2
V: TRBV5-1
CDR3: ASSLAPDRGRDRLDYGYT

D: -
J: TRBJ1-3
V: TRBV18
CDR3: ASSPGTGLSFATGNTIY

D: -
J: TRBJ2-5
V: TRBV27
CDR3: ASSSTYRAGETQY

D: -
J: TRBJ1-5
V: TRBV28
CDR3: ASSLSLDRNQPQH

D: -
J: TRBJ1-1
V: TRBV6-5
CDR3: ASSLTGMMNTEAF

D: -
J: TRBJ1-1
V: TRBV6-2/TRBV6-3
CDR3: ASTESGRTEAF

D: -
J: TRBJ2-7
V: TRBV11-1
CDR3: ASSSRRAGELLPEQY

D: TRBD1
J: TRBJ2-5
V: TRBV12-3/TRBV12-4
CDR3: ASSQPLGQGSVTQY

D: -
J: TRBJ2-4
V: TRBV20-1
CDR3: SAHDGASPLIAKNIQY

D: TRBD2
J: TRBJ2-7
V: TRBV20-1
CDR3: SANPSGGAYSEQY

D: -
J: TRBJ1-1
V: TRBV14
CDR3: ASSLGGVVTEAF

D: -
J: TRBJ2-4
V: TRBV19
CDR3: ASSSAGRENIQY

D: -
J: TRBJ2-7
V: TRBV6-2/TRBV6-3
CDR3: ASTHRGLGSYEQY

D: TRBD1
J: TRBJ2-7
V: TRBV13
CDR3: ASSSKGTASYEQY

D: -
J: TRBJ1-5
V: TRBV2
CDR3: ASSESSQLNQPQH

D: -
J: TRBJ2-5
V: TRBV6-1
CDR3: ASTLQDSQETQY

D: -
J: TRBJ2-5
V: TRBV2
CDR3: ASSGGDGTQY

D: -
J: TRBJ1-5
V: TRBV6-5
CDR3: ASSYSFQSGNQPQH

D: -
J: TRBJ1-2
V: TRBV19
CDR3: ASSIGAVSYGYT

D: TRBD2
J: TRBJ2-7
V: TRBV5-1
CDR3: ASSLALAGGGYEQY

D: TRBD2
J: TRBJ2-5
V: TRBV5-5
CDR3: ASSLEGGSGRRVVTQY

D: -
J: TRBJ1-1
V: TRBV5-1
CDR3: ASSDMLGMNTEAF

D: -
J: TRBJ1-5
V: TRBV20-1
CDR3: SAPRSVNQPQH

D: TRBD1
J: TRBJ1-1
V: TRBV20-1
CDR3: SAREAGSGQGRRVSEAF

D: -
J: TRBJ1-5
V: TRBV12-3/TRBV12-4
CDR3: ASSLGRRGGDGQPQH

D: -
J: TRBJ1-5
V: TRBV6-5
CDR3: ASSYGRQVGGEPQH

D: -
J: TRBJ2-7
V: TRBV7-2
CDR3: ASSLASPSYEQY

D: -
J: TRBJ2-7
V: TRBV6-1
CDR3: ASSLDSQREQY

D: -
J: TRBJ1-1
V: TRBV6-2/TRBV6-3
CDR3: ATGGWGGEAF

D: TRBD1
J: TRBJ1-2
V: TRBV6-1
CDR3: ASSTQGLGYT